What follows are 8 T cell receptor beta chains derived from one specimen sequenced in a study of glioma-infiltrating T cells. Using RNA template, CDR3s of TCR alpha and beta were amplified with iRepertoire arm-PCR. TCRdb passed the multiplex PCR reads through MiXCR, listing each CDR3 protein once. The data contain approximately 120,000 distinct CDR3 sequences, 25% to 30% of them singletons. Input material: glioma tissue, nonneoplastic brain tissue, or PBMCs (not recorded which). The source of these receptors is a human donor with low-grade glioma or glioblastoma, undergoing nonglioma brain surgery, or in good health (not recorded which).

This clonotype has ten or more counts. A single base separates this from a much larger clone, so it may be a read error. The CDR3 DNA sequence: TGCAGCGTAATGAACAGGTCGAGCACTGAAGCTTTCTTT. This codes for CSVMNRSSTEAFF. The chain employs TRBV29-1 and TRBJ1-1; possibly TRBD1 for D (5 bases). CDR3 length: 13 amino acids. Trimming removed 6 bases at V and 4 bases at J, with 15 bases between. Germline values: CDR1 SQVTM, CDR2 ANQGSEA.

This clonotype was recorded many times. The rearrangement joins TRBV6-2 or TRBV6-3 to TRBJ2-7; 8 bases line up with TRBD2. The junction had 15 bases not matched to a gene; V was cut back by 2 bases and J by 3 bases. The CDR3 is 18 residues long. The germline gives CDR1 MNHEY, CDR2 SVGEGT. The CDR3 region is CASSYDRVLAGLSYEQYF. CDR3 coding DNA: TGTGCCAGCAGTTACGACAGAGTCTTAGCGGGATTGAGCTACGAGCAGTACTTC.

The rearrangement uses TRBV7-9 and TRBJ2-1, with D possibly TRBD2 on 6 matching bases. There are 15 residues in the CDR3. The V and J ends lost 6 bases and 7 bases respectively, with 19 bases between them. Per germline, CDR1 SEHNR and CDR2 FQNEAQ (reference sequence). CDR3 nucleotides: TGTGCCAGCAGAGCCCCAAACGGGGGTCGAAATGAGCAGTTCTTC. Its translation is CASRAPNGGRNEQFF.

This clonotype showed up many times. The J gene is TRBJ2-3, the V gene TRBV11-3; D may be TRBD1 or TRBD2 (6 bases each). The V end was cut by 2 bases, the J end by 1 base, with 13 bases between. In germline, CDR1 is SGHNT, CDR2 YENEEA. CDR3 length: 16 residues. CDR3 residues: CASSLRGLRGTDTQYF. As DNA, the CDR3 is TGTGCCAGCAGCTTACGGGGGCTACGAGGCACAGATACGCAGTATTTT.

This clonotype occurred many times. The V call is TRBV6-4, the J call TRBJ1-1; no clear D gene. The CDR3 loop spans 13 amino acids. V lost 3 bases, J lost 5 bases, and 10 bases lay in between. CDR1 is MRHNA, CDR2 SNTAGT, per germline. CDR3 sequence (DNA): TGTGCCAGCAGTGAAGGGTTCGGAACTGAAGCTTTCTTT. Protein sequence: CASSEGFGTEAFF.

This chain connects TRBV4-1 to TRBJ2-7; either TRBD1 or TRBD2 may supply D (5 bases each). V lost 1 base and J 8 bases, leaving 18 bases between the germline ends. Per germline, CDR1 MGHRA and CDR2 YSYEKL. The CDR3 length is 15 residues. The CDR3 DNA sequence: TGCGCCAGCAGCCAAGGGACCGAGGGGTGGTACCAGCAGTACTTC. This encodes CASSQGTEGWYQQYF.

The chain carries TRBV11-1 and TRBJ2-7; TRBD1 matches 8 bases. Germline loops: CDR1 SGHAT, CDR2 FQDESV (reference sequence). V was pared by 5 bases and J by 3 bases, with 6 bases of the junction left unmatched. The CDR3 spans 14 residues. The CDR3 reads CASSTGQGFYEQYF. For the CDR3, the DNA is TGTGCCAGCAGCACAGGACAGGGCTTCTACGAGCAGTACTTC.

This clonotype was seen a handful of times. V is TRBV3-1 and J is TRBJ2-7; 12 nucleotides line up with TRBD2. With V trimmed by 4 bases and J by 2 bases, 6 bases remained unmatched. The CDR3 is 16 amino acids. The V gene's germline CDR1 is LGHDT and CDR2 YNNKEL (reference sequence). In nucleotides, the CDR3 is TGTGCCAGCAGCCCAGGCGCTAGCGGGAGGGCCTACGAGCAGTACTTC. Translation: CASSPGASGRAYEQYF.